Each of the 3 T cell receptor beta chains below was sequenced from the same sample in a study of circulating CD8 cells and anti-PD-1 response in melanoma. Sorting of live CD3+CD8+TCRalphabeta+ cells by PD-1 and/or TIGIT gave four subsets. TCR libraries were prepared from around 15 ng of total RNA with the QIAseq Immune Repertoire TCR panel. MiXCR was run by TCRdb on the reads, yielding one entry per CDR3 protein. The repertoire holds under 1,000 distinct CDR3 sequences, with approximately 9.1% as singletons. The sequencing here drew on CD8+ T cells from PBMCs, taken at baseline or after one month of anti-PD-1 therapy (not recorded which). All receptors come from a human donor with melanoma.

CDR3 sequence: CASTTGRVIEAFF. Written as DNA, the CDR3 is TGTGCCAGTACCACGGGCAGGGTCATTGAAGCTTTCTTT. This chain connects TRBV19 to TRBJ1-1, with D possibly being TRBD1 (5 bases). Trimming cost V 7 bases and J 7 bases, with 16 bases left between them. The germline gives CDR1 LNHDA, CDR2 SQIVND (reference sequence). The CDR3 is made up of 13 amino acids. The whole variable domain, remainder taken from reference TRBV19 and TRBJ1-1, is DGGITQSPKYLFRKEGQNVTLSCEQNLNHDAMYWYRQDPGQGLRLIYYSQIVNDFQKGDIAEGYSVSREKKESFPLTVTSAQKNPTAFYLCASTTGRVIEAFFGQGTRLTVV.

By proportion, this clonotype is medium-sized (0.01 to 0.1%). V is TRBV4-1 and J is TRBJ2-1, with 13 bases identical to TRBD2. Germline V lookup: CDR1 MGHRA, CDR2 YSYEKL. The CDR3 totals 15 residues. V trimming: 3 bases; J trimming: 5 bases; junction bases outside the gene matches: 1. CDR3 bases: TGCGCCAGCAGCCAGGGGACTAGCGGGGACAATGAGCAGTTCTTC. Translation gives CASSQGTSGDNEQFF.

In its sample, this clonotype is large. The CDR3: CASNQAGASYNEQFF. The CDR3 DNA is TGCGCCAGCAACCAAGCGGGGGCCTCCTACAATGAGCAGTTCTTC. The rearrangement joins TRBV10-2 to TRBJ2-1; 8 nucleotides align to TRBD2. The CDR3 sequence is 15 residues long. The germline V gene encodes CDR1 WSHSY and CDR2 SAAADI. V gave up 7 bases and J gave up 0 bases; unmatched junction bases: 5.